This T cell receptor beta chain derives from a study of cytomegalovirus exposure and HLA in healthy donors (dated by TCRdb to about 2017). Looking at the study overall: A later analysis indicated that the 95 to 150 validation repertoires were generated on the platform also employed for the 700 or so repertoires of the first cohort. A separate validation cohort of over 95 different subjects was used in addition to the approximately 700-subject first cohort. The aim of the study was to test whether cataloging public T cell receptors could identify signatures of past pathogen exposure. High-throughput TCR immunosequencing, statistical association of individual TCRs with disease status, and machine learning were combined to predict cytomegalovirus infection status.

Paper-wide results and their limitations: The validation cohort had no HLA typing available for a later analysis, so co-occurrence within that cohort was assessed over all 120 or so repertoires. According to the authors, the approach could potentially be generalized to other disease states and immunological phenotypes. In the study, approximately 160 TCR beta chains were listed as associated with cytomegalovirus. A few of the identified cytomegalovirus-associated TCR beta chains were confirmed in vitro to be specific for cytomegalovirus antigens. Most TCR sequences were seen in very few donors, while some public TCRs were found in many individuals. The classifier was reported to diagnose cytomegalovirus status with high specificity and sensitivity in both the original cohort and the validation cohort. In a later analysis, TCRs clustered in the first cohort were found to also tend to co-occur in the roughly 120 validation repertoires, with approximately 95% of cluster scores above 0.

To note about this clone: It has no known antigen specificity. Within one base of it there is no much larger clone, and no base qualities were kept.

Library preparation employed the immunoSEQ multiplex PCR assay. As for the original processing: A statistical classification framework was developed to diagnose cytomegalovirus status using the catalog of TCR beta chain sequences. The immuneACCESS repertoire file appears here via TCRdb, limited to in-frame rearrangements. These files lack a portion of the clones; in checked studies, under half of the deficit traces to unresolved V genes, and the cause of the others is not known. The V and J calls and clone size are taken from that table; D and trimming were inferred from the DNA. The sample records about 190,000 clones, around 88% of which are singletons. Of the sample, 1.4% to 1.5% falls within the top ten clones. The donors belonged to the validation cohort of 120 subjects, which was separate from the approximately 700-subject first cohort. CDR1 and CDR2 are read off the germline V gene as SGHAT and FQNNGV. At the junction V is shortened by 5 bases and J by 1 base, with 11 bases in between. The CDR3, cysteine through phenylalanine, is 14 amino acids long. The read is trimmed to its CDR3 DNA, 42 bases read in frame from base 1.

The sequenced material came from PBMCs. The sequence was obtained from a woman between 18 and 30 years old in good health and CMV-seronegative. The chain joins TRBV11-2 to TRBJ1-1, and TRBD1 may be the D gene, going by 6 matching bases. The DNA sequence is TGTGCCAGCAGCCCAACAGGGCCGAACACTGAAGCTTTCTTT. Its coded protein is CASSPTGPNTEAFF.